The sequence of this T cell receptor beta chain was determined in a study of blood T cell repertoires in COVID-19. For the study at large: The samples span acute and convalescent COVID-19 from the United States, Italy and Spain.

Source study methods: Amplification from reference gene primers served as the basis for estimated nucleated cell counts. Produced via immunoSEQ multiplex PCR; TCRdb's table is partial and in-frame only. V, J and clone size derive from that table, while D and trimming were established from the DNA sequence. The repertoire has 150,000 to 200,000 clones, almost 85% of them found once; the top ten carry 9.5% to 12%. The CDR3 has 13 residues. The germline V gene encodes CDR1 MDHEN and CDR2 SYDVKM. Trimming removed 5 bases from V and 11 bases from J; junction bases left unmatched: 9. Participants were placed into cohorts based on the clinical history they reported.

The TCR comes from a man aged 50-59 years who had recovered from COVID-19. The sequencing input was PBMCs or T cells enriched from blood (not recorded which). The chain uses TRBV28 and TRBJ1-1; 9 positions agree with TRBD1. CDR3 amino acids: CASSTTGGFAAFF. Written as DNA, the CDR3 is TGTGCCAGCAGTACCACAGGGGGCTTCGCTGCTTTCTTT.